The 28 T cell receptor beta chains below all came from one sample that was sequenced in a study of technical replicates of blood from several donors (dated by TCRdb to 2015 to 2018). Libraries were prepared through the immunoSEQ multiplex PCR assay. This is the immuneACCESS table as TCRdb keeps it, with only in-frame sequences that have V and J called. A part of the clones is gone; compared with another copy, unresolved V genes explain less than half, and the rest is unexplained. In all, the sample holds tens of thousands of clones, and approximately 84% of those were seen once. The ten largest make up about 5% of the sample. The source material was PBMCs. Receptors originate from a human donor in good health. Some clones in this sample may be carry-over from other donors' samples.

The DNA for the CDR3 is TGTGCCATCAGTAGGGACAGAGGCTATGGCTACACCTTC. It specifies CAISRDRGYGYTF. V usage is TRBV10-3 and J usage is TRBJ1-2; TRBD1 aligns across 7 bases. The CDR3 loop spans 13 amino acids. Germline V gene data show CDR1 as ENHRY and CDR2 as SYGVKD. V shed 5 bases and J 4 bases; nucleotides not matched to a gene: 4.

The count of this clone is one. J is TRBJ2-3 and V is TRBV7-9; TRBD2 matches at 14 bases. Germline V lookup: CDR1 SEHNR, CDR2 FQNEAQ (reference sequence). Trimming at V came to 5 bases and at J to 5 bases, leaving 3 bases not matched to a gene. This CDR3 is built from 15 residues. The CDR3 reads CASSTGTSGRDTQYF. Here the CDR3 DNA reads TGTGCCAGCAGCACTGGGACTAGCGGGAGAGATACGCAGTATTTT.

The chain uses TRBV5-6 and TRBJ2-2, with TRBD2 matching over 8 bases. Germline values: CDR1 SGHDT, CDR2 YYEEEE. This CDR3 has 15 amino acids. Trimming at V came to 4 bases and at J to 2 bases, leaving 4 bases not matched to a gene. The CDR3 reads CASSLLAANTGELFF. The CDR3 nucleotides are TGTGCCAGCAGCCTACTAGCGGCAAACACCGGGGAGCTGTTTTTT.

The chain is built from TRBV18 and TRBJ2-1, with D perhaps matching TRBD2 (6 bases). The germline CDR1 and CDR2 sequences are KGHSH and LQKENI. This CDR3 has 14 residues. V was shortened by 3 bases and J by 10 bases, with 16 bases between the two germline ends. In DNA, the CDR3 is TGTGCCAGCTCACCCGTCCTGGGGGGTGTCGAGCAGTTCTTC. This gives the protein CASSPVLGGVEQFF. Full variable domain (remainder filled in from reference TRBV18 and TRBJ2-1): NAGVMQNPRHLVRRRGQEARLRCSPMKGHSHVYWYRQLPEEGLKFMVYLQKENIIDESGMPKERFSAEFPKEGPSILRIQQVVRGDSAAYFCASSPVLGGVEQFFGPGTRLTVL.

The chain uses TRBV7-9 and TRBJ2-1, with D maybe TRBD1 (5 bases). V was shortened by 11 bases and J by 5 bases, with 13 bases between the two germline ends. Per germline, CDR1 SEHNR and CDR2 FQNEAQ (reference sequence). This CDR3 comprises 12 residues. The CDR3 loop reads CAGADGNNEQFF. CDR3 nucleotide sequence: TGTGCCGGGGCGGACGGTAACAATGAGCAGTTCTTC.

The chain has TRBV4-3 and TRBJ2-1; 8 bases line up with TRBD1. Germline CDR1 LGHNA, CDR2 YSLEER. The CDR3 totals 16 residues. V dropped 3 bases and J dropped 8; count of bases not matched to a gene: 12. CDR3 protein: CASSQSPAQGAYEQFF. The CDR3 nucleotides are TGCGCCAGCAGCCAGTCACCCGCGCAGGGGGCCTATGAGCAGTTCTTC.

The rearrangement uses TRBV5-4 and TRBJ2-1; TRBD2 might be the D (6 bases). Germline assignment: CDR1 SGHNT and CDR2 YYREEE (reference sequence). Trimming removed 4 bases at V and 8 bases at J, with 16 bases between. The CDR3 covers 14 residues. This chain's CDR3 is CASSPGLPNDEQFF. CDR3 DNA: TGTGCCAGCAGCCCTGGACTACCCAACGATGAGCAGTTCTTC. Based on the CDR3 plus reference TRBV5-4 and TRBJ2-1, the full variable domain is ETGVTQSPTHLIKTRGQQVTLRCSSQSGHNTVSWYQQALGQGPQFIFQYYREEENGRGNFPPRFSGLQFPNYSSELNVNALELDDSALYLCASSPGLPNDEQFFGPGTRLTVL.

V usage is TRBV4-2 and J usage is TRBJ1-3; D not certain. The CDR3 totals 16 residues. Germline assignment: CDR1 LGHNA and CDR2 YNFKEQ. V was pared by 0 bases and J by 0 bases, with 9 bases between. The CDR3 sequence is CASSQDGRPSGNTIYF. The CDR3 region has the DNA TGTGCCAGCAGCCAAGACGGCAGGCCCTCTGGAAACACCATATATTTT.

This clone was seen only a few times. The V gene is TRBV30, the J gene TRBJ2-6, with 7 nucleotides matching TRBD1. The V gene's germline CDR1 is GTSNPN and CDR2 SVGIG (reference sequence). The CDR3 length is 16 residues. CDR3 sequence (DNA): TGTGCTTCCCTGGGACAGATAGTCTCTGGGGCCAACGTCCTGACTTTC. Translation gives CASLGQIVSGANVLTF.

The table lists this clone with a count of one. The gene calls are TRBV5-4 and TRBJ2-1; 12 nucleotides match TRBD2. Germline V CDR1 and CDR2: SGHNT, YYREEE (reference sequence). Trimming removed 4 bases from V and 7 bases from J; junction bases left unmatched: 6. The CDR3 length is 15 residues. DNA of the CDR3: TGTGCCAGCAGCCCTCTAGCGGGAGGGCAGAATGAGCAGTTCTTC. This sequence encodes CASSPLAGGQNEQFF.

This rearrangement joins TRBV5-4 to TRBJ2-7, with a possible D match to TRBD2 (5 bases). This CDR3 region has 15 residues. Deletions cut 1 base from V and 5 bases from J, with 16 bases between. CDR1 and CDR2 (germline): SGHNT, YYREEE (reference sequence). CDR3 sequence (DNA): TGTGCCAGCAGCTTGAGGTCGGGGTTAAGGAACGAGCAGTACTTC. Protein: CASSLRSGLRNEQYF.

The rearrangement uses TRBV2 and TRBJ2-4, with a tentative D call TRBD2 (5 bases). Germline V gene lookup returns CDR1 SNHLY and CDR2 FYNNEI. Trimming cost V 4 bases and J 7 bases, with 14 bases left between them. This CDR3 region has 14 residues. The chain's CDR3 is CASSALLVLNIQYF. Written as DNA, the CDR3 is TGTGCCAGCAGTGCACTACTAGTTCTGAACATTCAGTACTTC.

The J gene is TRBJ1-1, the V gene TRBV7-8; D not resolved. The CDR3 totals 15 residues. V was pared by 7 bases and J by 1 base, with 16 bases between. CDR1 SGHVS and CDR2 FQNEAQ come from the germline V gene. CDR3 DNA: TGTGCCAGCACCCTAGGGAGGGTGCAGAACACTGAAGCTTTCTTT. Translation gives CASTLGRVQNTEAFF.

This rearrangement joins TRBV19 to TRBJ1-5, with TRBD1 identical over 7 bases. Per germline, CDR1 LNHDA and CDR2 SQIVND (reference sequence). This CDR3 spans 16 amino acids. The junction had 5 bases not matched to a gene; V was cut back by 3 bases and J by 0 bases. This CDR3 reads CASSMLTGVSNQPQHF. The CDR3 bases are TGTGCCAGTAGTATGCTAACAGGGGTTAGCAATCAGCCCCAGCATTTT.

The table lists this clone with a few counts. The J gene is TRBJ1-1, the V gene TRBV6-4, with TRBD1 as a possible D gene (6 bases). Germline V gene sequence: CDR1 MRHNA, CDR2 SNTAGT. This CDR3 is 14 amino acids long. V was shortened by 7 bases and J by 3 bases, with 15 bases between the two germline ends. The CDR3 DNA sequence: TGTGCCAGCACCCACAGGGTCAGGGACACTGAAGCTTTCTTT. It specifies CASTHRVRDTEAFF.

This chain's CDR3 is CASSDEGHYGYTF. In DNA, the CDR3 is TGTGCCAGCAGTGATGAGGGCCACTATGGCTACACCTTC. The rearrangement links TRBV2 to TRBJ1-2, with D hard to call. V lost 3 bases and J 3 bases, leaving 8 bases between the germline ends. CDR3 length equals 13 residues. Germline values: CDR1 SNHLY, CDR2 FYNNEI.

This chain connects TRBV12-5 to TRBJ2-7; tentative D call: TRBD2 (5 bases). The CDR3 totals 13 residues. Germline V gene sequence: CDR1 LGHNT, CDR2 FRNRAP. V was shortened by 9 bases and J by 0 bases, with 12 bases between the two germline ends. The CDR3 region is CASLGVGSYEQYF. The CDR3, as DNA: TGTGCTAGCCTCGGGGTGGGCTCCTACGAGCAGTACTTC.

This CDR3 is CASSLIMGGRETQYF. CDR3 nucleotide sequence: TGTGCCAGCAGCTTAATCATGGGCGGGAGGGAGACCCAGTACTTC. This sequence joins TRBV7-3 and TRBJ2-5; 8 bases map to TRBD2. The trim removed 1 base at V and 5 bases at J, leaving 6 bases unmatched. The CDR3 sequence is 15 residues long. From germline, CDR1 is SGHTA and CDR2 FQGTGA.

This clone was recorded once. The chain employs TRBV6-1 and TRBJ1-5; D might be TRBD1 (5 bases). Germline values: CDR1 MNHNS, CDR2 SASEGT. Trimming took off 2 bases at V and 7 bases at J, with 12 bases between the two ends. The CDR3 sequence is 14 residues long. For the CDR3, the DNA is TGTGCCAGCAGTGAATCGGAGGGGCTACAGCCCCAGCATTTT. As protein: CASSESEGLQPQHF.

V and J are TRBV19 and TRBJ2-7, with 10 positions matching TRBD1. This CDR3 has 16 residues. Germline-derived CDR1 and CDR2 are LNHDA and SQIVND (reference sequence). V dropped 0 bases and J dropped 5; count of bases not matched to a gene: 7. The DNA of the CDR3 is TGTGCCAGTAGTATAGATCATGGGACAGGGGTCCACGAGCAGTACTTC. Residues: CASSIDHGTGVHEQYF. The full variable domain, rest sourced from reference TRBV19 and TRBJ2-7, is DGGITQSPKYLFRKEGQNVTLSCEQNLNHDAMYWYRQDPGQGLRLIYYSQIVNDFQKGDIAEGYSVSREKKESFPLTVTSAQKNPTAFYLCASSIDHGTGVHEQYFGPGTRLTVT.

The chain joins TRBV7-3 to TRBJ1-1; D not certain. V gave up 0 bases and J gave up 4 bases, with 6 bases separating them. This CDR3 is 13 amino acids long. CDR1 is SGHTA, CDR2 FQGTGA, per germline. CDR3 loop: CASSLTTVTEAFF. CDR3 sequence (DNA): TGTGCCAGCAGCTTAACCACTGTCACTGAAGCTTTCTTT.

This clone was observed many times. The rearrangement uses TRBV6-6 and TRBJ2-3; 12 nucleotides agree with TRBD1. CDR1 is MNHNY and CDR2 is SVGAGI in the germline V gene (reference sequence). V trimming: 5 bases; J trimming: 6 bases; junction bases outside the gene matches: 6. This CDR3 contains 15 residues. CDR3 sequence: CASSPGTGGLDTQYF. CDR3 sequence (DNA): TGTGCCAGCAGTCCAGGGACAGGGGGCTTGGATACGCAGTATTTT.

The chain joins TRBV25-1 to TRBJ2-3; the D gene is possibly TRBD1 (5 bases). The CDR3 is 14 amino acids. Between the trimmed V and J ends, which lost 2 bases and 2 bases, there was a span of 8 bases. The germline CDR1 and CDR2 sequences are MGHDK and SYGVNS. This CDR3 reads CASSEQGTTDTQYF. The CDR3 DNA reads TGTGCCAGCAGTGAACAGGGCACCACAGATACGCAGTATTTT.

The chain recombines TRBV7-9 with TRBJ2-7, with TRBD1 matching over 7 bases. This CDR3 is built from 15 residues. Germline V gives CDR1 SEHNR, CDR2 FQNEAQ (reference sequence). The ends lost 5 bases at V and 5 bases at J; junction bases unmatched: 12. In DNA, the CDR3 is TGTGCCAGCAGCGCCCGAGGGGGCGAAGTCCACGAGCAGTACTTC. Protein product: CASSARGGEVHEQYF.

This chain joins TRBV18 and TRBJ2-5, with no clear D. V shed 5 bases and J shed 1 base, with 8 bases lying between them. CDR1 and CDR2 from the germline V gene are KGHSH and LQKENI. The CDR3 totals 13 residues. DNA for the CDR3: TGTGCCAGCTCAGCTAGTCGCCAAGAGACCCAGTACTTC. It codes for CASSASRQETQYF.

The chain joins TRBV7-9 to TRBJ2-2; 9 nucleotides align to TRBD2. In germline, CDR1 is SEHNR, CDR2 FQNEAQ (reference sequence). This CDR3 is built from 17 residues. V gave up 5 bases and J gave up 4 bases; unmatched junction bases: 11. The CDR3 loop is CASSQGGRAKGTGELFF. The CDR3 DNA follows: TGTGCCAGCAGCCAGGGCGGGAGGGCAAAGGGCACCGGGGAGCTGTTTTTT.

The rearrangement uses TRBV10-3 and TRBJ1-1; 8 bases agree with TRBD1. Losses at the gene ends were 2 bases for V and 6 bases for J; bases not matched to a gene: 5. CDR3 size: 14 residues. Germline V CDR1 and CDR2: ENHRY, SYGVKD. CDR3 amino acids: CAISERTGGAEAFF. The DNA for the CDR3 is TGTGCCATCAGTGAGCGTACAGGGGGGGCTGAAGCTTTCTTT.

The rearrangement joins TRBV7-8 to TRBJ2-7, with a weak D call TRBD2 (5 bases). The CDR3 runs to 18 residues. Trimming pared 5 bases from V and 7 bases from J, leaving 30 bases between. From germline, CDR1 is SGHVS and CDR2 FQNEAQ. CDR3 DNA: TGTGCCAGCAGCCAACGAAAACTCAGCCCCCGTGCCCGAGGGGAGCAGTACTTC. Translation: CASSQRKLSPRARGEQYF.